A single sample gave rise to the 10 T cell receptor beta chains below, sequenced in a study of T cell changes during pregnancy in multiple sclerosis. The method was immunoSEQ multiplex PCR; TCRdb's version includes in-frame clones alone and lacks a portion of them. Of approximately 59,000 clones listed, 90% to 95% are singletons. Sequences were derived from peripheral blood, sampled in the third trimester of pregnancy. The source is a female donor in good health, enrolled as a control in a pregnancy study.

The V call is TRBV5-1, the J call TRBJ1-2; D may be TRBD1 (6 bases). Deletions cut 1 base from V and 4 bases from J, with 11 bases between. The CDR3 loop spans 14 amino acids. From germline, CDR1 is SGHRS and CDR2 YFSETQ. The CDR3 DNA reads TGCGCCAGCAGCTTGTTCCAGGGGAGCTATGGCTACACCTTC. This encodes CASSLFQGSYGYTF.

The genes are TRBV28 and TRBJ1-2; D not certain. Germline values: CDR1 MDHEN, CDR2 SYDVKM. V lost 5 bases and J lost 5, with 9 bases in between. This CDR3 has 12 residues. CDR3 DNA: TGTGCCAGCAGTACCTCAGGTTATGGCTACACCTTC. Translation gives CASSTSGYGYTF.

The sample holds one count of this clone. V usage is TRBV7-8 and J usage is TRBJ1-5; D gene uncertain. The CDR3 contains 15 residues. V dropped 5 bases and J dropped 2 bases, with 13 bases sitting between them. Germline V CDR1 and CDR2: SGHVS, FQNEAQ. CDR3 amino acids: CASSPQERRNQPQHF. Here the CDR3 DNA reads TGTGCCAGCAGCCCCCAAGAGCGCCGCAATCAGCCCCAGCATTTT.

This clone was counted between two and nine times. The rearrangement links TRBV10-3 to TRBJ1-5; 9 bases are a match to TRBD1. The germline CDR1 and CDR2 sequences are ENHRY and SYGVKD. The J segment lost 5 bases and the V segment lost 4 bases, leaving 3 bases of the junction unmatched. The CDR3 runs 14 residues. CDR3 sequence reads: CAISGDRAYQPQHF. In DNA form, the CDR3 reads TGTGCCATCAGTGGGGACAGGGCGTATCAGCCCCAGCATTTT.

This clone came up a few times. The chain recombines TRBV10-2 with TRBJ1-6; 9 nucleotides align to TRBD1. Germline V gene lookup returns CDR1 WSHSY and CDR2 SAAADI. J lost 8 bases, V lost 7 bases, and 9 bases had no gene match. This CDR3 is 15 amino acids long. CDR3 DNA sequence: TGCGCCAGCAAGATCCCGGGACAGGGAGATTCACCCCTCCACTTT. This sequence encodes CASKIPGQGDSPLHF.

This clone occurred a few times. V usage is TRBV4-3 and J usage is TRBJ1-3; weak D call: TRBD1 (5 bases). Trimming removed 1 base at V and 7 bases at J, with 11 bases between. CDR1 and CDR2 from the germline V gene are LGHNA and YSLEER. This CDR3 comprises 14 residues. The CDR3 here is CASSQGGIGNTIYF. The DNA of the CDR3 is TGCGCCAGCAGCCAAGGGGGCATCGGGAACACCATATATTTT.

The chain links TRBV2 to TRBJ2-7; no definite D call. Trimming stripped 8 bases from V and 4 bases from J, with 9 bases between. CDR1 and CDR2 (germline): SNHLY, FYNNEI. The length of the CDR3 is 11 residues. The CDR3 DNA reads as TGTGCCAGCTCTGTCCTGTACGAGCAGTACTTC. It codes for CASSVLYEQYF.

The rearrangement links TRBV5-1 to TRBJ1-1; 8 nucleotides align to TRBD1. V shed 3 bases, J shed 1 base, and the junction held 2 bases outside the gene matches. The CDR3 covers 14 residues. Germline V gives CDR1 SGHRS, CDR2 YFSETQ. CDR3 protein: CASSSDRGNTEAFF. For the CDR3, the DNA is TGCGCCAGCAGCTCTGACAGGGGGAACACTGAAGCTTTCTTT.

This clone was seen once. Other DNA sequences within the sample encode an identical CDR3. This chain connects TRBV7-2 to TRBJ2-7; 11 nucleotides align to TRBD1. Germline values: CDR1 SGHTA, CDR2 FQGNSA. The V and J ends lost 5 bases and 4 bases, in that order; junction bases with no gene match: 4. The CDR3 spans 14 residues. CDR3 coding DNA: TGTGCCAGCAGCCGGGGACAGGGGGTGTACGAGCAGTACTTC. Translating gives CASSRGQGVYEQYF.

V is TRBV11-2 and J is TRBJ2-3, with D tentatively TRBD1 (7 bases). The germline V gene has CDR1 SGHAT and CDR2 FQNNGV. The CDR3 runs to 17 residues. Trimming left V 6 bases short and J 2 bases short, with 21 bases between. The CDR3 region has the DNA TGTGCCAGCAGTCCACAGGGGCGGGACGGTGCCACAGATACGCAGTATTTT. It encodes CASSPQGRDGATDTQYF. Drawing the rest from reference TRBV11-2 and TRBJ2-3, the complete variable domain is EAGVAQSPRYKIIEKRQSVAFWCNPISGHATLYWYQQILGQGPKLLIQFQNNGVVDDSQLPKDRFSAERLKGVDSTLKIQPAKLEDSAVYLCASSPQGRDGATDTQYFGPGTRLTVL.